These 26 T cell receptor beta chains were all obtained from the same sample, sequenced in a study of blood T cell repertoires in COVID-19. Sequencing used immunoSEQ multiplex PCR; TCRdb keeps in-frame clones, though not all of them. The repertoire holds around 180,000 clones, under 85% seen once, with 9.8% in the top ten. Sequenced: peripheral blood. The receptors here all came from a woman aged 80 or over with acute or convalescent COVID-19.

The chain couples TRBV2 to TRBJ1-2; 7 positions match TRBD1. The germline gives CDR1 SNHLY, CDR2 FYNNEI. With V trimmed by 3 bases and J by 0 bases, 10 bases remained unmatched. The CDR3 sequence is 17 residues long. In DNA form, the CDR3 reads TGTGCCAGCAGTGATCCAGGACAGGCGATTACTAACTATGGCTACACCTTC. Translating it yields CASSDPGQAITNYGYTF. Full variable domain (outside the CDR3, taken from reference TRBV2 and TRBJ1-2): EPEVTQTPSHQVTQMGQEVILRCVPISNHLYFYWYRQILGQKVEFLVSFYNNEISEKSEIFDDQFSVERPDGSNFTLKIRSTKLEDSAMYFCASSDPGQAITNYGYTFGSGTRLTVV.

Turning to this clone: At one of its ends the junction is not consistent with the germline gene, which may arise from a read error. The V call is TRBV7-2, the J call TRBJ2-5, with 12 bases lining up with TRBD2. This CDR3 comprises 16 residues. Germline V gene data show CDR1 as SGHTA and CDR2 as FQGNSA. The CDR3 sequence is CASSLASGGAQETQYF. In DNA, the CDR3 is TGTGCCAGCAGTTTAGCTAGCGGGGGGGCCCAAGAGACCCAGTACTTC.

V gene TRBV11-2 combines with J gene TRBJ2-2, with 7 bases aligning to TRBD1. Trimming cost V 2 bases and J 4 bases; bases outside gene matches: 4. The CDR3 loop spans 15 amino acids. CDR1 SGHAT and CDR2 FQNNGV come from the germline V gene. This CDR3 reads CASSLSGTVTGELFF. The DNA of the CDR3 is TGTGCCAGCAGCTTATCCGGGACAGTCACCGGGGAGCTGTTTTTT. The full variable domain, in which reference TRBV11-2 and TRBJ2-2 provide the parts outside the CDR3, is EAGVAQSPRYKIIEKRQSVAFWCNPISGHATLYWYQQILGQGPKLLIQFQNNGVVDDSQLPKDRFSAERLKGVDSTLKIQPAKLEDSAVYLCASSLSGTVTGELFFGEGSRLTVL.

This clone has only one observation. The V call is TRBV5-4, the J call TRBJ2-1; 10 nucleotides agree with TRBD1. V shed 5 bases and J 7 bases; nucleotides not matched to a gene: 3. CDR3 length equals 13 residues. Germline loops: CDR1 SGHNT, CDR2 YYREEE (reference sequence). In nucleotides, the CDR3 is TGTGCCAGCAGTGGGACAGGGGTTAATGAGCAGTTCTTC. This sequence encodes CASSGTGVNEQFF.

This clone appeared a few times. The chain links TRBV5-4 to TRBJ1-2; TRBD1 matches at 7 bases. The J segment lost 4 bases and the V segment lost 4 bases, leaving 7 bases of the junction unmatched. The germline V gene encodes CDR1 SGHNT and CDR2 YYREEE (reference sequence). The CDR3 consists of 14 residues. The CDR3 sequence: CASSGQGQIYGYTF. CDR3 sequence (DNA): TGTGCCAGCAGCGGGCAGGGACAGATCTATGGCTACACCTTC. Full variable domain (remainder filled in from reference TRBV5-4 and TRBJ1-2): ETGVTQSPTHLIKTRGQQVTLRCSSQSGHNTVSWYQQALGQGPQFIFQYYREEENGRGNFPPRFSGLQFPNYSSELNVNALELDDSALYLCASSGQGQIYGYTFGSGTRLTVV.

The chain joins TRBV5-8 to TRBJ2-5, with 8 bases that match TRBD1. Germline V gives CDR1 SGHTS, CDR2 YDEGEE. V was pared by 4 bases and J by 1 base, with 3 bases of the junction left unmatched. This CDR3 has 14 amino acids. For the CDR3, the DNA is TGTGCCAGCAGCCCCGGACAGGGCCAAGAGACCCAGTACTTC. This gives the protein CASSPGQGQETQYF.

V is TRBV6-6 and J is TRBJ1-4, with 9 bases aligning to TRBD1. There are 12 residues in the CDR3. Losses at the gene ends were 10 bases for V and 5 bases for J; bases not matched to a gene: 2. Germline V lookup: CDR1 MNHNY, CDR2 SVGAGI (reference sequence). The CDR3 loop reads CATGTGNEKLFF. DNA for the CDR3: TGTGCCACCGGGACAGGGAATGAAAAACTGTTTTTT.

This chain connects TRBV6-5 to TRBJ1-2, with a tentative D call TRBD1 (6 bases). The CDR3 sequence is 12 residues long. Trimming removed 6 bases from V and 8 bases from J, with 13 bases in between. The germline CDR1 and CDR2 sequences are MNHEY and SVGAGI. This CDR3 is CASRAGVGGYTF. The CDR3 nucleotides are TGTGCCAGCAGAGCAGGGGTTGGCGGCTACACCTTC.

CDR3 nucleotides: TGTGCCAGCAGCCTCGGGACTAGCGGGAGCGGTGAGCAGTTCTTC. Protein: CASSLGTSGSGEQFF. V gene TRBV4-2 combines with J gene TRBJ2-1; 14 positions match TRBD2. This CDR3 is 15 amino acids long. V lost 4 bases and J lost 9; bases outside the gene matches: 5. Germline CDR1 and CDR2: LGHNA and YNFKEQ.

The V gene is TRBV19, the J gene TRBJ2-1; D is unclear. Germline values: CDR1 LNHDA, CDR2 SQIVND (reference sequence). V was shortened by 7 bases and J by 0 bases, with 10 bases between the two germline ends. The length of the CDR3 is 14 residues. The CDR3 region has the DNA TGTGCCAGTACCTCAGGCAGCTCCTACAATGAGCAGTTCTTC. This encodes CASTSGSSYNEQFF.

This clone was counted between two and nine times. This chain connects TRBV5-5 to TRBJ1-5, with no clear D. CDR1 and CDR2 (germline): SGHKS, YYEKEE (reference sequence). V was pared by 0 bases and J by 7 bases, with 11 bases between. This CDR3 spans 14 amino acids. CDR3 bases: TGTGCCAGCAGCTTGGATGGGAGGGAGCAGCCCCAGCATTTT. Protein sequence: CASSLDGREQPQHF.

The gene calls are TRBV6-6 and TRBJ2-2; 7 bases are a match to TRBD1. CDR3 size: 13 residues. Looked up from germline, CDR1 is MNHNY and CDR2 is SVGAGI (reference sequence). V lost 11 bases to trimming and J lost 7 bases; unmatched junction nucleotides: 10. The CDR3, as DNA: TGTGCCGTCGGTAGGGGGCCGGACGGGGAGCTGTTTTTT. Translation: CAVGRGPDGELFF.

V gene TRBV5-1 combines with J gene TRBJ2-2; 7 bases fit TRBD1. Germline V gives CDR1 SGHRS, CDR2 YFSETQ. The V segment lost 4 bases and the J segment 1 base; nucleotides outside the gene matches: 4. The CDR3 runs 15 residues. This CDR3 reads CASSKGQRNTGELFF. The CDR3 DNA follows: TGCGCCAGCAGCAAGGGACAGAGGAACACCGGGGAGCTGTTTTTT.

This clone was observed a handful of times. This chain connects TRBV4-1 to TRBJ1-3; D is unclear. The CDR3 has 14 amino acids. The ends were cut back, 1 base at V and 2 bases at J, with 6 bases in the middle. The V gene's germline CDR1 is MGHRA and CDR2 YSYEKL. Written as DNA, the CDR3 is TGCGCCAGCAGCCAAGGACTGCCTGGAAACACCATATATTTT. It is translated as CASSQGLPGNTIYF.

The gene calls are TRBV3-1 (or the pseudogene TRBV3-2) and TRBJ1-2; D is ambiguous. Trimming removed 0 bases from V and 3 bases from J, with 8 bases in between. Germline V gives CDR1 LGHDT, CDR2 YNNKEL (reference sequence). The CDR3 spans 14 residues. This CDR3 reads CASSQEGIDYGYTF. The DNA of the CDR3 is TGTGCCAGCAGCCAAGAGGGCATCGACTATGGCTACACCTTC.

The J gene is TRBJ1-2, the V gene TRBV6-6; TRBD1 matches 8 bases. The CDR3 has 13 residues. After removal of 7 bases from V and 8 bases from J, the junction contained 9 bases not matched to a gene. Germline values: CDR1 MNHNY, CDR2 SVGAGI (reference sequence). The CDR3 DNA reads TGTGCCAGCACAGTAACAGGGGGGGAAGGCTACACCTTC. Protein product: CASTVTGGEGYTF.

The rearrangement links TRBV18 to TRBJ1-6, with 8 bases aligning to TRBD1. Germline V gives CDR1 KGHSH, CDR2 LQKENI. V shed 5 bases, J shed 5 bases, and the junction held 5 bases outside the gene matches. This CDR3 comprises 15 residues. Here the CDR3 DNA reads TGTGCCAGCTCAACTAGGGGACAGGATAATTCACCCCTCCACTTT. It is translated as CASSTRGQDNSPLHF.

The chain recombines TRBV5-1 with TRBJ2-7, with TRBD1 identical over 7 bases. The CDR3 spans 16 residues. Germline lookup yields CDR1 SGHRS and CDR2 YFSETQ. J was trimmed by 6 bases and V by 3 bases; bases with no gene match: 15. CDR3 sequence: CASSSLPGQRLGEQYF. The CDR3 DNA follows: TGCGCCAGCAGCTCCCTCCCGGGACAGCGTCTCGGCGAGCAGTACTTC.

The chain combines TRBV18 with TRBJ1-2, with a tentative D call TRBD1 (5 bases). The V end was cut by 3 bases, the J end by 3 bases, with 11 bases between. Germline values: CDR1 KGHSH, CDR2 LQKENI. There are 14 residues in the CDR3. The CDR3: CASSPGPGDYGYTF. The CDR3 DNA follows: TGTGCCAGCTCACCGGGGCCGGGGGACTATGGCTACACCTTC. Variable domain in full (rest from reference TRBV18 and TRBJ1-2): NAGVMQNPRHLVRRRGQEARLRCSPMKGHSHVYWYRQLPEEGLKFMVYLQKENIIDESGMPKERFSAEFPKEGPSILRIQQVVRGDSAAYFCASSPGPGDYGYTFGSGTRLTVV.

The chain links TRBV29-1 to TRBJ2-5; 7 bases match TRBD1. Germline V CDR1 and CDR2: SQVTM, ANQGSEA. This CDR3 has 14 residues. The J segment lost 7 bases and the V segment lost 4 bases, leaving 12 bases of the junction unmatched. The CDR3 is CSVVNRGRGGTQYF. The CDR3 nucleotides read TGCAGCGTTGTTAACAGGGGACGAGGAGGGACCCAGTACTTC.

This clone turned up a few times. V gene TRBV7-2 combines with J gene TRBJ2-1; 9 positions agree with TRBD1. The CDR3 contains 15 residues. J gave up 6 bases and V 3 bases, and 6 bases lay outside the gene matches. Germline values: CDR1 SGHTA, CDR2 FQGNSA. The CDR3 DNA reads TGTGCCAGCAGCTTTGGACAGGGGAATGGCAATGAGCAGTTCTTC. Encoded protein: CASSFGQGNGNEQFF.

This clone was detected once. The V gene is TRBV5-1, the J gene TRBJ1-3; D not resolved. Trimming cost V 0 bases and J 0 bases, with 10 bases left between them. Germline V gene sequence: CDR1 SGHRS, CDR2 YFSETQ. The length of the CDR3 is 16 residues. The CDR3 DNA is TGCGCCAGCAGCTTGGCTTTCGGTTTCTCTGGAAACACCATATATTTT. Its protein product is CASSLAFGFSGNTIYF.

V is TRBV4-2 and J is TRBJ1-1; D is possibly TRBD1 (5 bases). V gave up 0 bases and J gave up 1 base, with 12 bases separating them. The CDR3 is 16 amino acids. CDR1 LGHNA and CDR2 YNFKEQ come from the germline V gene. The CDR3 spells CASSQEIPGRNTEAFF. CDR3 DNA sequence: TGTGCCAGCAGCCAAGAAATCCCAGGGCGGAACACTGAAGCTTTCTTT.

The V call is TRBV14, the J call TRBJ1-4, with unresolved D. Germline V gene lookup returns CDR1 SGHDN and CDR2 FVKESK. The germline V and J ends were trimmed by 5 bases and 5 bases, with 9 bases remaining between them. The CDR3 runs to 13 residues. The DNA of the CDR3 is TGTGCCAGCAGCGTCCGCGCAAATGAAAAACTGTTTTTT. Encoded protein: CASSVRANEKLFF. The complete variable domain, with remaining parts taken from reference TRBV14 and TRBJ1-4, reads EAGVTQFPSHSVIEKGQTVTLRCDPISGHDNLYWYRRVMGKEIKFLLHFVKESKQDESGMPNNRFLAERTGGTYSTLKVQPAELEDSGVYFCASSVRANEKLFFGSGTQLSVL.

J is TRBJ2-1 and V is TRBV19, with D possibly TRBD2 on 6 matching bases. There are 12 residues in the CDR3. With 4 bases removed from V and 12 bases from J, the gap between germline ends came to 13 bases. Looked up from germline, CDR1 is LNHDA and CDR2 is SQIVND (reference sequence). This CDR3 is CASSKEGLGQFF. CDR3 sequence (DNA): TGTGCCAGTAGTAAGGAGGGCCTTGGGCAGTTCTTC.

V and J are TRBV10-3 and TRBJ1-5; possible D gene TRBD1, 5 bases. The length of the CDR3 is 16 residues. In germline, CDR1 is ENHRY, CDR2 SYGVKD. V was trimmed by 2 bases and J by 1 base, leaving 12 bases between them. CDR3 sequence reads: CAISEGGGSSNQPQHF. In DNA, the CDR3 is TGTGCCATCAGTGAGGGGGGAGGGAGCAGCAATCAGCCCCAGCATTTT.